This T cell receptor (beta chain) was sequenced during a study of blood T cell repertoires in COVID-19 (dated by TCRdb to 2020 to 2021). Background for the entire study: The collaborator samples originated in the United States, Italy and Spain and spanned the acute and convalescent phases of COVID-19. The dataset comprised deeply sampled blood TCRbeta repertoires from subjects exposed to, actively infected with, or recovered from COVID-19. Samples came from the ongoing ImmuneRACE study (first 160 participants) plus 1,254 subjects from 6 global collaborators. HLA class I and class II types, where available, came from metadata supplied by the sample provider rather than from assay-based typing. The sample metadata nearly always contained a de-identified subject ID, COVID-19 status, age in years and sex. A freely available public database, intended as a resource for researchers studying the immune response to SARS-CoV-2, is where the repertoires were released. The prospective study material was composed of cDNA or gDNA derived from T cells, B-cell-depleted T cells, or PBMCs.

CDR1 is given as SNHLY and CDR2 as FYNNEI, both from the germline V gene. The CDR3, from cysteine to phenylalanine, totals 14 residues. CDR3 DNA only is kept here, 42 bases in frame from base 1. Germline trimming amounts to 8 bases on V and 6 bases on J, with 8 as the count of junction bases outside the gene matches. Collaborating institutions collected whole blood in K2EDTA tubes following their own protocols. For TCRbeta analysis, collaborators shipped samples in one of three forms: frozen whole blood, isolated PBMCs, or DNA extracted from either of those sample types. General conclusions and limits of the study: The quantity of clinical and demographic metadata differed by source and by participant and was supplied without curation.

In regard to this clone: The antigen it binds to is not known. No base qualities exist here, and no much larger clone lies one base off it.

TCRbeta CDR3 regions were amplified from genomic DNA by means of the immunoSEQ Assay, a bias-controlled multiplex PCR. The original pipeline was this. The number of nucleated cells in each sample was estimated by amplification of reference gene primers within the assay. Sequence reads were collapsed and filtered to measure the absolute abundance of every unique TCRbeta CDR3 rearrangement. For each sample, productive Simpson clonality was calculated as the square root of Simpson's diversity index across productive rearrangements. In its TCRdb copy, this immuneACCESS table keeps in-frame sequences only and misses some clones. Where compared with another copy, unresolved V genes explain less than half of these, and the others have no known cause. The V and J calls and clone size are taken from that table; D and trimming were inferred from the DNA. For this sample the table gives around 150,000 clones, of which 90% were detected only once. The ten biggest clones cover roughly a sixth of the sample.

This sequence uses TRBV2 and TRBJ2-2, with 8 bases in between that match TRBD2. Sequenced input: peripheral blood. This clonotype was sampled from a man aged 55 to 70 with active or convalescent COVID-19. CDR3 region: CASHYSGKAGELFF. The DNA sequence is given as TGTGCCAGCCACTATAGCGGGAAGGCCGGGGAGCTGTTTTTT.